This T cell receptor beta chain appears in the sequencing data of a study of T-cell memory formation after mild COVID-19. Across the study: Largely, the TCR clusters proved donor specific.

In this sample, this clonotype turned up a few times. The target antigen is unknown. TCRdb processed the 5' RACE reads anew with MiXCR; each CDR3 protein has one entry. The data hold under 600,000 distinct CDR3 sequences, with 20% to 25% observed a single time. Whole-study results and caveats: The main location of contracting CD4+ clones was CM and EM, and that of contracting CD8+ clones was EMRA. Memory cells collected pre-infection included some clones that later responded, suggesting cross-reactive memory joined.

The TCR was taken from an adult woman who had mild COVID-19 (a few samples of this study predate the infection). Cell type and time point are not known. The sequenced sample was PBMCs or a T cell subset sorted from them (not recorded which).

CDR3 coding DNA: TGCGCCAGCCGACAGGGAGAGACCCAGTACTTC. It yields the protein CASRQGETQYF. The chain employs TRBV5-1 and TRBJ2-5; 7 bases align to TRBD1. The length of the CDR3 is 11 residues. With 7 bases clipped from V and 4 bases from J, the junction kept 1 base outside the gene matches. CDR1 is SGHRS, CDR2 YFSETQ, per germline.